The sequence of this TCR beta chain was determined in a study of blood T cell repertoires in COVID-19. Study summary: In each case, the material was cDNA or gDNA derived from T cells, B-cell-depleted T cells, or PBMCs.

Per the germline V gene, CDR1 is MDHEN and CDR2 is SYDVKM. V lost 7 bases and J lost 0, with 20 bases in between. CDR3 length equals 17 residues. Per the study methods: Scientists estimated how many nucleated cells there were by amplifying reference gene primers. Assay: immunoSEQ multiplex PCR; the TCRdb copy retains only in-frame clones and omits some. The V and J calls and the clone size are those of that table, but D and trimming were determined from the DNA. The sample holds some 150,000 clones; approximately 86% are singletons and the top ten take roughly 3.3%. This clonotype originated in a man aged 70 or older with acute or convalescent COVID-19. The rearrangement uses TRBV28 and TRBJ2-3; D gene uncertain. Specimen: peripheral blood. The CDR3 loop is CASTTTQDPTSTDTQYF. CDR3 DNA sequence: TGTGCCAGCACCACCACCCAAGACCCGACTAGCACAGATACGCAGTATTTT.